This T cell receptor (beta chain) was recovered during a study of blood T cell repertoires in COVID-19. For the study at large: Whether acute or convalescent, the COVID-19 samples came from the United States, Italy and Spain. PBMCs, B-cell-depleted T cells, or T cells provided the cDNA or gDNA that made up the material.

In the original processing: Estimation of nucleated cell counts relied on the amplification of reference gene primers. The repertoire was sequenced with immunoSEQ multiplex PCR; TCRdb's copy has only in-frame clones and lacks some. Clone size and V and J calls were adopted from that table, with D and trimming inferred from the DNA. The table shows around 95,000 clones, with 90% to 95% occurring only once. CDR1 is SGHRS, CDR2 YFSETQ, per germline. V dropped 0 bases and J dropped 4 bases, with 13 bases sitting between them. The CDR3 has 15 amino acids. This chain joins TRBV5-1 and TRBJ1-2; D not resolved. Sample: peripheral blood. This receptor was obtained from a man aged 45-65 years with active COVID-19. CDR3 DNA sequence: TGCGCCAGCAGCTTGGGCAGCTCAGGTACCTATGGCTACACCTTC. It is translated as CASSLGSSGTYGYTF.